This entry describes one T cell receptor beta chain. No antigen is known for it. Clones were read by immunoSEQ multiplex PCR, and TCRdb kept only the in-frame ones, dropping some. The profile covers 150,000 to 200,000 clones, with roughly nine tenths appearing a single time and around 1.2% taken by the ten largest. The data originate from a study of T cell responses to AZD1222 COVID-19 vaccine. Study outcomes and limitations: Just a handful of AZD1222 recipients were seropositive at baseline. Possibly, clonal diversity was underestimated; donors were largely white British and included more females. Repertoires were obtained solely post-peak T cell response. Spike-wide coverage was observed for vaccine-associated CD4 TCRs, with dominant responses at 160-218 and 743-854.

V was clipped by 2 bases and J by 4 bases, with 11 bases between them. Germline V gene sequence: CDR1 MNHEY, CDR2 SMNVEV (reference sequence). The length of the CDR3 is 14 residues. The clonotype originates from an adult who received the AZD1222 COVID-19 vaccine. The sequenced sample was peripheral blood, obtained 28 days after the second AZD1222 dose. J is TRBJ1-2 and V is TRBV27; D is uncertain. The CDR3 DNA sequence: TGTGCCAGCAGTTTAGAACCCGCTCTCTATGGCTACACCTTC. This translates into CASSLEPALYGYTF.